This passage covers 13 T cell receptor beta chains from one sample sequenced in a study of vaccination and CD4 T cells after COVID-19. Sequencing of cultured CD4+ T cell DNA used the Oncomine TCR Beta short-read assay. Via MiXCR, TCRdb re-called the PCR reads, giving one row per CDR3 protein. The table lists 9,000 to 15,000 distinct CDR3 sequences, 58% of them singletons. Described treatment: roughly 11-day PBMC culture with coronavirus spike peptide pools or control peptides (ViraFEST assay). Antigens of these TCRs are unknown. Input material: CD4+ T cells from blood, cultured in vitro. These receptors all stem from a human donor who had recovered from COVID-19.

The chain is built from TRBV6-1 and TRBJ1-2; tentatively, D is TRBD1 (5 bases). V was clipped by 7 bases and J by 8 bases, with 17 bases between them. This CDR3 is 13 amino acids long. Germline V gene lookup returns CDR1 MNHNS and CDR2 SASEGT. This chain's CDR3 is CASIRGIGEGYTF. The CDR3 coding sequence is TGTGCCAGCATACGGGGGATTGGGGAGGGCTACACCTTC.

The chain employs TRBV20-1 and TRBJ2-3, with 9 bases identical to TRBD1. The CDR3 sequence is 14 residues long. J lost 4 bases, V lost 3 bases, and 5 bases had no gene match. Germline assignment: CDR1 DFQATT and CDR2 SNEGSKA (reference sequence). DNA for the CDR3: TGCAGTGCTAGTGATGGGACAGGGTCAGATACGCAGTATTTT. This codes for CSASDGTGSDTQYF.

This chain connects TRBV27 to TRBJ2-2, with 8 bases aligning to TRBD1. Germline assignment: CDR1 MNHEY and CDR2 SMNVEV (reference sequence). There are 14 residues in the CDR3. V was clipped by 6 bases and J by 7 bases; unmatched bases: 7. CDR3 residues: CASSGQGAGGELFF. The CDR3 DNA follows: TGTGCCAGCAGCGGGCAGGGGGCCGGCGGGGAGCTGTTTTTT.

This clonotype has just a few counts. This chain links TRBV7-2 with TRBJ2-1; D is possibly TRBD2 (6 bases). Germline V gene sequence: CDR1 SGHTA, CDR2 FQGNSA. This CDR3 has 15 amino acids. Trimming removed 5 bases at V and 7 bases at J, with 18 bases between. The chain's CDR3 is CASSPGRRGGNEQFF. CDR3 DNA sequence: TGTGCCAGCAGCCCGGGACGGCGGGGTGGAAATGAGCAGTTCTTC.

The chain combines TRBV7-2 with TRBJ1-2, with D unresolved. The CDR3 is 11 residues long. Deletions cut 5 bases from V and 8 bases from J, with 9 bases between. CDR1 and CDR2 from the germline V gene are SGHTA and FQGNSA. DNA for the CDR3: TGTGCCAGCAGCCTCCCCTTCGGCTACACCTTC. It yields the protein CASSLPFGYTF.

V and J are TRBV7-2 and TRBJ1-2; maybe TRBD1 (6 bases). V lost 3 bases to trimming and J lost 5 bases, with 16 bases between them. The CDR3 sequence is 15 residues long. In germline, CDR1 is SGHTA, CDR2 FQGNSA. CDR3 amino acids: CASSLGGGGWYGYTF. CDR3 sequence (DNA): TGTGCCAGCAGCTTGGGGGGTGGGGGCTGGTATGGCTACACCTTC.

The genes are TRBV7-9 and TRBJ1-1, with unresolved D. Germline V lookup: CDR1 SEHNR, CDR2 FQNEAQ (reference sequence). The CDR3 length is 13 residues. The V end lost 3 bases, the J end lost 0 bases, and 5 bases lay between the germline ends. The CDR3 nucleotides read TGTGCCAGCAGCTTTCAGGTGAACACTGAAGCTTTCTTT. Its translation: CASSFQVNTEAFF.

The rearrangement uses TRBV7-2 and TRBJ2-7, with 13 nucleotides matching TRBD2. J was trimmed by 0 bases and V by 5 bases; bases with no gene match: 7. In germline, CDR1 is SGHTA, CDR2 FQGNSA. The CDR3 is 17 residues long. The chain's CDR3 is CASSLSGTSGISYEQYF. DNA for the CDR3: TGTGCCAGCAGCCTCTCAGGGACTAGCGGGATCTCCTACGAGCAGTACTTC.

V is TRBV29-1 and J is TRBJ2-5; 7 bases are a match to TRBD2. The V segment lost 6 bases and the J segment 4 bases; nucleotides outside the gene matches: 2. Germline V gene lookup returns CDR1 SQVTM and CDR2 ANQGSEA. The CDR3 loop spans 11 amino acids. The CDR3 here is CSVLAGETQYF. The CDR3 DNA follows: TGCAGCGTCTTAGCGGGAGAGACCCAGTACTTC.

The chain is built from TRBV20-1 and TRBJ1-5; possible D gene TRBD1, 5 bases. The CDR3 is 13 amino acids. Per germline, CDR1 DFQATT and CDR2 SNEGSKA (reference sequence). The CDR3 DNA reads TGCGGAGCGGGGGGGAAAGGCAATCAGCCCCAGCATTTT. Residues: CGAGGKGNQPQHF.

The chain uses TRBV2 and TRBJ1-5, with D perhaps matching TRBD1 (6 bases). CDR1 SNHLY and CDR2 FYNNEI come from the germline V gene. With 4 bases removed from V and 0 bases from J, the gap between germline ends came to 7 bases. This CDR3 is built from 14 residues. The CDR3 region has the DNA TGTGCCAGCAGTGGGGGACATAGCAATCAGCCCCAGCATTTT. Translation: CASSGGHSNQPQHF.

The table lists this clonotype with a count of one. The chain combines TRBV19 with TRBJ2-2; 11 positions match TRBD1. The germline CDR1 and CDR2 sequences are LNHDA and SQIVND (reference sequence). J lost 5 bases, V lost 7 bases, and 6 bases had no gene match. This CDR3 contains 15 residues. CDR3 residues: CASNTDRGLTGELFF. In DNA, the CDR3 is TGTGCCAGTAACACGGACAGGGGGCTTACCGGGGAGCTGTTTTTT.

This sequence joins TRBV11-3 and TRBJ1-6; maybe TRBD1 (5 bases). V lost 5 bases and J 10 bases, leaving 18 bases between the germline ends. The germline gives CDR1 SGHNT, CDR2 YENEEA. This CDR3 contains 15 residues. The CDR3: CASSPRTGPGSPLHF. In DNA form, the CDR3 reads TGTGCCAGCAGCCCGAGGACGGGGCCAGGGTCACCCCTCCACTTT.